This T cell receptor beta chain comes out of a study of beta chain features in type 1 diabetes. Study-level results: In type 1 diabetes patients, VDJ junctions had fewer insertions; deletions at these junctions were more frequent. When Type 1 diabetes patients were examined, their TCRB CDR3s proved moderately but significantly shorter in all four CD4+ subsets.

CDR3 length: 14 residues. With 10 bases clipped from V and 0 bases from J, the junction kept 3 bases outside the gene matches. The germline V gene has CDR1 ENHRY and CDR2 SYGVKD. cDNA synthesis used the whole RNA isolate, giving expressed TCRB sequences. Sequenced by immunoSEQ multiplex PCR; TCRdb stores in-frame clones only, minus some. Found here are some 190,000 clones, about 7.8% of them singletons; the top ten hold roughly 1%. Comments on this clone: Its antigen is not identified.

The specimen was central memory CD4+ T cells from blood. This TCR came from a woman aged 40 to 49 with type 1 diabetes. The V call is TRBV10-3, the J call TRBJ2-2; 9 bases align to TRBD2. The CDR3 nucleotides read TGTGCCACAGGACTAGCGTCGAACACCGGGGAGCTGTTTTTT. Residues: CATGLASNTGELFF.